Detailed here is one TCR beta chain. Its specificity is not known. Generation of bulk TCR libraries relied on previously described methods and listed TCR primers. TCRdb called the PCR reads again in MiXCR, with one record for every CDR3 protein. The sample records 8,800 or so distinct CDR3 sequences, approximately 31% being singletons. The CDR3 runs to 12 residues. V was cut by 0 bases and J by 9 bases, with 12 bases left in between. CDR1 is DFQATT and CDR2 is SNEGSKA in the germline V gene (reference sequence). Construction of naive CD8 libraries employed 20,000 to 1,000,000 sorted cells together with 10%, 30% or 50% RNA. This sample stems from a study of molecular identifiers for immune sequencing clone quantification. On the study more broadly: Replicate experiments took RNA from around 18,000 or 91,000 naive CD8 cells, divided it five ways and sequenced four.

General study points: Same-barcode identical TCR molecules could make highly expanded clones look smaller than they are.

Sequencing was performed on naive CD8+ T cells from blood, with Jurkat cell RNA spiked in. The subset is: FACS-sorted CD8+CD4-CCR7+CD45RA+ naive T cells. The sequence derives from a human donor in good health. Some libraries in this study had Jurkat cell RNA spiked in. The V gene is TRBV20-1, the J gene TRBJ2-7; unclear D gene. CDR3 DNA: TGCAGTGCTAGAGATTATCGGTCGGGGCAGTACTTC. Translated, it gives CSARDYRSGQYF.